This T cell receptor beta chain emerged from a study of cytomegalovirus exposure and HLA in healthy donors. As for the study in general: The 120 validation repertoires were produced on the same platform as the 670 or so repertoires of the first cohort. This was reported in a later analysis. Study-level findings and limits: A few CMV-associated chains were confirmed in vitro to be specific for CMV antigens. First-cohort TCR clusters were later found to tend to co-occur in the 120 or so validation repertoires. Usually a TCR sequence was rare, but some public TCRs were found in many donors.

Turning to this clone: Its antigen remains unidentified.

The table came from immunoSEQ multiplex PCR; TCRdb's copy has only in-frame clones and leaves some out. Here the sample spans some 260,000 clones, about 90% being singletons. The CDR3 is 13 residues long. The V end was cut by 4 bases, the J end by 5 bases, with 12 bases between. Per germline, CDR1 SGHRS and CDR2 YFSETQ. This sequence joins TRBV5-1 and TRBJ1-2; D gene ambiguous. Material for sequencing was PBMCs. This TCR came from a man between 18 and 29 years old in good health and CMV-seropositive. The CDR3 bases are TGCGCCAGCAGCCCCCCGGGAGGGTATGGCTACACCTTC. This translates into CASSPPGGYGYTF.